This T cell receptor beta chain was found in a study of cytomegalovirus exposure and HLA in healthy donors. The CDR3 is 14 amino acids. V shed 4 bases and J shed 5 bases, with 12 bases lying between them. Looked up from germline, CDR1 is MGHRA and CDR2 is YSYEKL. The PCR ran on 60 Vbeta and 13 Jbeta primers. Generated by immunoSEQ multiplex PCR, the TCRdb table keeps only in-frame clones and is missing some. The data hold about 89,000 clones, with approximately 82% observed a single time. The source is a female donor in good health and CMV-seropositive. The chain links TRBV4-1 to TRBJ2-1; D not certain. Material: PBMCs. The CDR3 loop reads CASSPQRVDNEQFF. CDR3 in DNA: TGCGCCAGCAGCCCCCAACGAGTAGACAATGAGCAGTTCTTC.